These 8 T cell receptor beta chains originate from one sample sequenced in a study of blood T cell repertoires in COVID-19. Assay: immunoSEQ multiplex PCR; the TCRdb copy retains only in-frame clones and omits some. The sample lists fewer than 500,000 clones; approximately 90% were seen once. Material: PBMCs or T cells enriched from blood (not recorded which). The receptors originated from a man younger than 40 who had recovered from COVID-19.

J is TRBJ1-1 and V is TRBV6-5; D ambiguous. Germline CDR1 and CDR2: MNHEY and SVGAGI. V was pared by 9 bases and J by 1 base, with 3 bases between. This CDR3 contains 10 residues. The CDR3 sequence: CASRNTEAFF. CDR3 nucleotides: TGTGCCAGTAGGAACACTGAAGCTTTCTTT.

CDR3 in amino acids: CASSLGGVGLHTEAFF. CDR3 sequence (DNA): TGTGCCAGCAGCCTTGGCGGGGTAGGGCTGCACACTGAAGCTTTCTTT. The rearrangement joins TRBV5-4 to TRBJ1-1; D remains unclear. V lost 4 bases and J 3 bases, leaving 19 bases between the germline ends. The CDR3 is made up of 16 amino acids. The germline V gene encodes CDR1 SGHNT and CDR2 YYREEE (reference sequence).

V and J are TRBV7-2 and TRBJ2-7; no reliable D call. Germline CDR1 and CDR2: SGHTA and FQGNSA. The CDR3 length is 13 residues. The germline V and J ends were trimmed by 3 bases and 4 bases, with 10 bases remaining between them. CDR3 amino acids: CASSFRETYEQYF. The DNA of the CDR3 is TGTGCCAGCAGCTTTCGAGAGACTTACGAGCAGTACTTC. The variable domain in full, with the rest retrieved from reference TRBV7-2 and TRBJ2-7, is GAGVSQSPSNKVTEKGKDVELRCDPISGHTALYWYRQSLGQGLEFLIYFQGNSAPDKSGLPSDRFSAERTGGSVSTLTIQRTQQEDSAVYLCASSFRETYEQYFGPGTRLTVT.

This chain links TRBV7-8 with TRBJ2-2, with a possible D match to TRBD1 (5 bases). This CDR3 is 15 amino acids long. Germline V gene data show CDR1 as SGHVS and CDR2 as FQNEAQ. With 2 bases removed from V and 3 bases from J, the gap between germline ends came to 10 bases. The CDR3 DNA is TGTGCCAGCAGCTTATACAGGTCGGACACCGGGGAGCTGTTTTTT. It is translated as CASSLYRSDTGELFF.

The chain carries TRBV10-3 and TRBJ2-2, with a possible D match to TRBD1 (6 bases). The germline gives CDR1 ENHRY, CDR2 SYGVKD. This CDR3 spans 15 amino acids. V lost 5 bases and J 0 bases, leaving 10 bases between the germline ends. The CDR3 region is CAISPRTANTGELFF. The CDR3 DNA follows: TGTGCCATCAGTCCCCGGACAGCGAACACCGGGGAGCTGTTTTTT.

This clone was counted once. The chain couples TRBV9 to TRBJ1-3; D not resolved. Germline CDR1 reads SGDLS; CDR2 reads YYNGEE. The CDR3 has 14 residues. V was cut by 3 bases and J by 0 bases, with 7 bases left in between. The CDR3 DNA follows: TGTGCCAGCAGCGCAGACACCTCTGGAAACACCATATATTTT. Translating gives CASSADTSGNTIYF.

The chain uses TRBV5-1 and TRBJ2-2; TRBD2 might be the D (6 bases). Trimming cost V 1 base and J 7 bases, with 14 bases left between them. Germline CDR1 SGHRS, CDR2 YFSETQ. The CDR3 is 15 residues long. The CDR3 protein is CASSLQRERIGELFF. The CDR3 bases are TGCGCCAGCAGCTTGCAACGGGAGAGGATCGGGGAGCTGTTTTTT.

The rearrangement links TRBV5-1 to TRBJ1-1; possibly TRBD1 for D (5 bases). With 2 bases removed from V and 6 bases from J, the gap between germline ends came to 14 bases. Germline loops: CDR1 SGHRS, CDR2 YFSETQ. CDR3 length: 14 amino acids. CDR3 DNA sequence: TGCGCCAGCAGCTTCGAGCAGGGTGCCCCTGAAGCTTTCTTT. This gives the protein CASSFEQGAPEAFF.